A single sample gave rise to the 19 T cell receptor beta chains below, sequenced in a study of blood T cell repertoires in COVID-19. TCRdb's copy holds only in-frame clones and misses some; the assay was immunoSEQ multiplex PCR. Of roughly 200,000 clones listed, 85% to 90% are singletons. Material: peripheral blood. Receptors were obtained from an elderly man with acute or convalescent COVID-19.

This CDR3 reads CASSPQPIAGKTYEQYV. The CDR3 nucleotides read TGTGCCAGCAGCCCCCAACCTATCGCGGGAAAGACCTACGAGCAGTACGTC. The rearrangement uses TRBV11-2 and TRBJ2-7, with D maybe TRBD2 (6 bases). Trimming removed 5 bases at V and 2 bases at J, with 22 bases between. Germline V gives CDR1 SGHAT, CDR2 FQNNGV. CDR3 length: 17 residues.

The rearrangement uses TRBV10-3 and TRBJ1-1; D gene unclear. V gave up 2 bases and J gave up 1 base, with 8 bases separating them. The CDR3 length is 14 residues. Germline CDR1 is ENHRY and CDR2 is SYGVKD. The CDR3 spells CAISEVQKNTEAFF. CDR3 DNA sequence: TGTGCCATCAGTGAGGTTCAGAAGAACACTGAAGCTTTCTTT.

The V call is TRBV7-9, the J call TRBJ2-5; TRBD1 aligns across 7 bases. CDR1 is SEHNR, CDR2 FQNEAQ, per germline (reference sequence). Trimming at V came to 6 bases and at J to 2 bases, leaving 6 bases not matched to a gene. CDR3 length: 14 residues. CDR3 in amino acids: CASRSGQTQETQYF. In DNA, the CDR3 is TGTGCCAGCAGGTCGGGACAGACTCAAGAGACCCAGTACTTC.

On this clone itself: The same CDR3 arises from other DNA sequences in this sample as well. The chain couples TRBV19 to TRBJ1-2, with 9 bases fitting TRBD1. The germline CDR1 and CDR2 sequences are LNHDA and SQIVND (reference sequence). V shed 4 bases and J 6 bases; nucleotides not matched to a gene: 3. This CDR3 has 13 amino acids. The DNA of the CDR3 is TGTGCCAGTAGTACACAGGGGGCTCATGGCTACACCTTC. This translates into CASSTQGAHGYTF.

This chain joins TRBV2 and TRBJ1-1; D remains unclear. The germline CDR1 and CDR2 sequences are SNHLY and FYNNEI. V was clipped by 6 bases and J by 1 base, with 12 bases between them. The CDR3 is 14 amino acids. CDR3 in amino acids: CASSPIRGNTEAFF. In nucleotides, the CDR3 is TGTGCCAGCAGCCCAATTCGAGGGAACACTGAAGCTTTCTTT.

The V call is TRBV18, the J call TRBJ2-1; 8 bases map to TRBD2. This CDR3 contains 13 residues. The germline V gene has CDR1 KGHSH and CDR2 LQKENI. The J segment lost 7 bases and the V segment lost 5 bases, leaving 4 bases of the junction unmatched. CDR3 bases: TGTGCCAGCTCAGCGGGAGGTCGGAATGAGCAGTTCTTC. Residues: CASSAGGRNEQFF.

This clone was observed once. The rearrangement uses TRBV6-6 and TRBJ2-7; D might be TRBD2 (6 bases). From germline, CDR1 is MNHNY and CDR2 SVGAGI (reference sequence). The V end was cut by 2 bases, the J end by 7 bases, with 9 bases between. This CDR3 comprises 12 residues. The CDR3 region has the DNA TGTGCCAGCAGTTACCTCGCGGGAGAGCAGTACGTC. Its protein is CASSYLAGEQYV.

This clone was seen once. The CDR3: CASSLAGGGRYEQYF. The CDR3 DNA reads TGCGCCAGCAGCTTGGCCGGAGGCGGCAGGTACGAGCAGTACTTC. V usage is TRBV5-1 and J usage is TRBJ2-7, with D tentatively TRBD2 (5 bases). The V gene lost 0 bases and the J gene lost 4 bases, with 14 bases spanning the gap. The CDR3 loop spans 15 amino acids. Germline CDR1 reads SGHRS; CDR2 reads YFSETQ.

The sample holds a few counts of this clone. This chain connects TRBV7-3 to TRBJ1-3; D remains ambiguous. Trimming pared 0 bases from V and 3 bases from J, leaving 3 bases between. Germline V CDR1 and CDR2: SGHTA, FQGTGA. The length of the CDR3 is 13 residues. CDR3 in DNA: TGTGCCAGCAGCTTAACTAATGGAAACACCATATATTTT. Translating it yields CASSLTNGNTIYF.

This clone appeared a few times. The J gene is TRBJ2-3, the V gene TRBV29-1; 9 bases line up with TRBD2. The CDR3 runs to 16 residues. Germline V gene data show CDR1 as SQVTM and CDR2 as ANQGSEA. V was pared by 7 bases and J by 6 bases, with 17 bases of the junction left unmatched. The DNA of the CDR3 is TGCAGCGATAAAATAAGGAGAGCGGGAGGTGCGGATACGCAGTATTTT. This sequence encodes CSDKIRRAGGADTQYF.

This clone was counted a few times. The chain is built from TRBV24-1 and TRBJ1-2; possibly TRBD1 for D (5 bases). The CDR3 is made up of 13 amino acids. The V end was cut by 1 base, the J end by 7 bases, with 9 bases between. The germline V gene has CDR1 KGHDR and CDR2 SFDVKD. Here the CDR3 DNA reads TGTGCCACCAGTGATTTCAGGGCTGGTGGCTACACCTTC. It is translated as CATSDFRAGGYTF.

The rearrangement uses TRBV19 and TRBJ2-1; the match to TRBD1 covers 7 bases. The CDR3 length is 14 residues. In germline, CDR1 is LNHDA, CDR2 SQIVND (reference sequence). Trimming took 6 bases from V and 2 from J; bases not matched to a gene: 4. The DNA of the CDR3 is TGTGCCAGTAGCCCACAGGGGCCCTACAATGAGCAGTTCTTC. Amino acid sequence: CASSPQGPYNEQFF.

The rearrangement uses TRBV9 and TRBJ2-5, with 8 bases that match TRBD2. Germline V gene lookup returns CDR1 SGDLS and CDR2 YYNGEE. With V trimmed by 4 bases and J by 7 bases, 6 bases remained unmatched. This CDR3 is 13 amino acids long. The CDR3 protein is CASSPAGDRTQYF. The CDR3 nucleotides are TGTGCCAGCAGCCCAGCGGGGGATCGGACCCAGTACTTC.

The V gene is TRBV19, the J gene TRBJ2-5; the D gene is possibly TRBD1 (5 bases). The CDR3 runs 13 residues. CDR1 is LNHDA and CDR2 is SQIVND in the germline V gene (reference sequence). With 3 bases removed from V and 5 bases from J, the gap between germline ends came to 10 bases. CDR3 residues: CASSIVGAETQYF. CDR3 sequence (DNA): TGTGCCAGTAGTATTGTAGGGGCCGAGACCCAGTACTTC.

The chain joins TRBV7-9 to TRBJ2-3; D remains unclear. CDR3 length equals 16 residues. V lost 2 bases, J lost 0 bases, and 12 bases lay in between. Per the germline V gene, CDR1 is SEHNR and CDR2 is FQNEAQ (reference sequence). This chain's CDR3 is CASSLSLAASTDTQYF. CDR3 bases: TGTGCCAGCAGCTTAAGCCTCGCCGCTAGCACAGATACGCAGTATTTT. Complete variable domain (other parts from reference TRBV7-9 and TRBJ2-3): DTGVSQNPRHKITKRGQNVTFRCDPISEHNRLYWYRQTLGQGPEFLTYFQNEAQLEKSRLLSDRFSAERPKGSFSTLEIQRTEQGDSAMYLCASSLSLAASTDTQYFGPGTRLTVL.

The V call is TRBV7-2, the J call TRBJ2-2; 10 bases align to TRBD2. Germline-derived CDR1 and CDR2 are SGHTA and FQGNSA. The CDR3 runs to 16 residues. Germline trimming cut 2 bases from V and 5 bases from J; bases unmatched to any gene: 5. The CDR3 loop is CASSLNPLAGTGELFF. CDR3 DNA sequence: TGTGCCAGCAGCTTAAATCCACTAGCGGGAACCGGGGAGCTGTTTTTT.

The chain carries TRBV20-1 and TRBJ2-5, with 12 bases fitting TRBD1. Germline CDR1 reads DFQATT; CDR2 reads SNEGSKA (reference sequence). The trim removed 3 bases at V and 6 bases at J, leaving 11 bases unmatched. The CDR3 loop spans 16 amino acids. CDR3 DNA: TGCAGTGCTAGTAGCGATCGGGACAGGGGGCCCAAGACCCAGTACTTC. Its translation is CSASSDRDRGPKTQYF.

V usage is TRBV24-1 and J usage is TRBJ1-1, with 10 bases fitting TRBD1. Trimming at V came to 3 bases and at J to 4 bases, leaving 1 base not matched to a gene. This CDR3 comprises 14 residues. Germline loops: CDR1 KGHDR, CDR2 SFDVKD. Here the CDR3 reads CATSDRTGGTEAFF. CDR3 sequence (DNA): TGTGCCACCAGTGATCGGACAGGGGGCACTGAAGCTTTCTTT.

The chain combines TRBV19 with TRBJ2-7, with 13 bases matching TRBD2. From germline, CDR1 is LNHDA and CDR2 SQIVND (reference sequence). V was clipped by 10 bases and J by 5 bases; unmatched bases: 11. CDR3 length equals 15 residues. In nucleotides, the CDR3 is TGTGCCATAGAAGGACTAGCGGGAGAGATCGACGAGCAGTACGTC. This translates into CAIEGLAGEIDEQYV.